Each of the 11 T cell receptor beta chains below was sequenced from the same sample in a study of cytomegalovirus exposure and HLA in healthy donors. PCR amplification relied on 60 Vbeta primers (plus 13 Jbeta primers). Assay used: immunoSEQ multiplex PCR; TCRdb lists only in-frame clones, some missing. The sample has around 110,000 clones, roughly three quarters seen once. Sequencing was carried out using PBMCs. These TCRs come from a woman aged 18-29 years in good health and CMV-seronegative.

This clone was observed a handful of times. This rearrangement joins TRBV10-1 to TRBJ2-3, with TRBD1 matching over 8 bases. Per the germline V gene, CDR1 is WNHNN and CDR2 is SYGVQD (reference sequence). This CDR3 region has 14 residues. V lost 4 bases and J lost 3; bases outside the gene matches: 3. CDR3 amino acids: CASSGQGLTDTQYF. CDR3 sequence (DNA): TGCGCCAGCAGTGGACAGGGGTTAACAGATACGCAGTATTTT.

The chain uses TRBV5-4 and TRBJ2-1; D perhaps matches TRBD1 (6 bases). Germline V gene data show CDR1 as SGHNT and CDR2 as YYREEE (reference sequence). The germline V and J ends were trimmed by 0 bases and 2 bases, with 15 bases remaining between them. This CDR3 has 17 residues. The CDR3 coding sequence is TGTGCCAGCAGCTTGGTAGGCCAGGGGAAGACCTACAATGAGCAGTTCTTC. Amino acids: CASSLVGQGKTYNEQFF. The entire variable domain, with the rest obtained from reference TRBV5-4 and TRBJ2-1, is as follows: ETGVTQSPTHLIKTRGQQVTLRCSSQSGHNTVSWYQQALGQGPQFIFQYYREEENGRGNFPPRFSGLQFPNYSSELNVNALELDDSALYLCASSLVGQGKTYNEQFFGPGTRLTVL.

The chain carries TRBV19 and TRBJ1-1; unclear D gene. The CDR3 runs 14 residues. Germline V lookup: CDR1 LNHDA, CDR2 SQIVND (reference sequence). The V end lost 5 bases, the J end lost 2 bases, and 12 bases lay between the germline ends. The CDR3 region has the DNA TGTGCCAGTAGTTATTTACGCGGAAACACTGAAGCTTTCTTT. This translates into CASSYLRGNTEAFF.

The chain joins TRBV2 to TRBJ2-7; 7 bases are shared with TRBD1. Germline V gene data show CDR1 as SNHLY and CDR2 as FYNNEI. V shed 10 bases, J shed 2 bases, and the junction held 8 bases outside the gene matches. The length of the CDR3 is 13 residues. The CDR3 region has the DNA TGTGCCACTCATACGACAGGGACCTACGAGCAGTACTTC. This encodes CATHTTGTYEQYF.

V usage is TRBV2 and J usage is TRBJ2-1; D unclear. The CDR3 sequence is 15 residues long. V lost 9 bases and J 1 base, leaving 16 bases between the germline ends. CDR1 SNHLY and CDR2 FYNNEI come from the germline V gene. Here the CDR3 reads CASRAGLNSYNEQFF. In nucleotides, the CDR3 is TGTGCCAGTCGTGCAGGCCTGAATTCCTACAATGAGCAGTTCTTC.

This rearrangement joins TRBV7-5 to TRBJ1-5; TRBD1 is taken as the D call from the table, unchecked against the DNA. TRBV7-5 is assigned pseudogene status. The CDR3 sequence is 13 residues long. The CDR3 nucleotides are TGTGCCAGTCCCTTGTGGGGCAGGCAGCCCCAGCATTTT. Its translation is CASPLWGRQPQHF.

The chain employs TRBV6-1 and TRBJ1-5, with 7 bases identical to TRBD1. Trimming removed 8 bases from V and 6 bases from J; junction bases left unmatched: 10. Germline CDR1 is MNHNS and CDR2 is SASEGT. The CDR3 totals 14 residues. The DNA of the CDR3 is TGTGCCAGCCAAAGGACAGGTTGGGGTCAGCCCCAGCATTTT. It yields the protein CASQRTGWGQPQHF.

The chain is built from TRBV5-8 and TRBJ2-3; D gene ambiguous. Trimming took off 0 bases at V and 8 bases at J, with 22 bases between the two ends. There are 17 residues in the CDR3. Germline lookup yields CDR1 SGHTS and CDR2 YDEGEE. The CDR3 coding sequence is TGTGCCAGCAGCTTGGGTACTACCGCCTTTCCAACCGGTACGCAGTATTTT. Translation: CASSLGTTAFPTGTQYF.

This clone was seen a single time. The chain combines TRBV28 with TRBJ1-1, with 12 bases that match TRBD1. This CDR3 contains 17 residues. Germline V CDR1 and CDR2: MDHEN, SYDVKM. After removal of 5 bases from V and 0 bases from J, the junction contained 7 bases not matched to a gene. CDR3 in amino acids: CASSLRDRGQVNTEAFF. In DNA form, the CDR3 reads TGTGCCAGCAGTCTTCGGGACAGGGGGCAGGTGAACACTGAAGCTTTCTTT.

CDR3 coding DNA: TGCGCCAGCAGCTTGGGGCAGGGGACCGGGGAGCTGTTTTTT. It yields the protein CASSLGQGTGELFF. The chain uses TRBV5-1 and TRBJ2-2; possible D gene TRBD1, 6 bases. Germline CDR1 reads SGHRS; CDR2 reads YFSETQ. This CDR3 has 14 residues. V was cut by 0 bases and J by 5 bases, with 8 bases left in between.

The CDR3 protein is CASRRAYSNQPQHF. Here the CDR3 DNA reads TGTGCCAGCAGGAGGGCTTATAGCAATCAGCCCCAGCATTTT. The chain couples TRBV6-1 to TRBJ1-5; no clear D gene. This CDR3 spans 14 amino acids. Looked up from germline, CDR1 is MNHNS and CDR2 is SASEGT. V lost 6 bases and J 0 bases, leaving 9 bases between the germline ends.